This TCR beta chain was profiled in a study of blood T cell repertoires in COVID-19 (dated by TCRdb to between 2020 and 2021). About the investigation overall: The collaborator samples originated in the United States, Italy and Spain and spanned the acute and convalescent phases of COVID-19. The prospective study material was composed of cDNA or gDNA derived from T cells, B-cell-depleted T cells, or PBMCs. Deeply sampled blood TCRbeta repertoires from subjects exposed to, actively infected with, or recovered from COVID-19 were included in the dataset. A freely available public database, intended as a resource for researchers studying the immune response to SARS-CoV-2, is where the repertoires were released. Samples came from the ongoing ImmuneRACE study (first 160 participants) plus 1,254 subjects from 6 global collaborators. The sample metadata nearly always contained a de-identified subject ID, COVID-19 status, age in years and sex. Where available, HLA class I and class II types were taken from metadata supplied by the sample provider and were not determined by assay-based typing. Study-wide conclusions, independent of this receptor: The amount of clinical and demographic metadata varied by source and participant and was provided uncurated.

Samples from volunteer blood donors who had recovered from COVID-19 were contributed by a second Seattle source. The collaborating institutions used their own protocols to collect whole blood in K2EDTA tubes. Collaborator samples were shipped for TCRbeta analysis as frozen whole blood, isolated PBMCs, or DNA extracted from either sample type. As to this clone: No antigen is known for it. It has no much larger one-base neighbor in the sample; base qualities were not kept.

V gives up 6 bases and J gives up 7 bases, and the segment between their germline ends measures 16 bases. CDR1 and CDR2 are read off the germline V gene as SGHRS and YFSETQ. Inclusive of the bounding cysteine and phenylalanine, the CDR3 is 14 residues long. CDR3 DNA only is kept here, 42 bases in frame from base 1. The immunoSEQ Assay, a bias-controlled multiplex PCR, was used to amplify TCRbeta CDR3 regions from genomic DNA. On the study's bioinformatics: The number of nucleated cells in each sample was estimated by amplification of reference gene primers within the assay. Sequence reads were collapsed and filtered to measure the absolute abundance of every unique TCRbeta CDR3 rearrangement. Productive Simpson clonality was computed per sample as the square root of Simpson's diversity index over productive rearrangements. Held by TCRdb, this immuneACCESS table contains in-frame sequences only and omits some clones. Under half of the omission traces to an unresolved V gene where checked; the cause of the rest is unknown. That table gives V, J and clone size, and the DNA gave D and trimming. The table for this sample lists over 250,000 clones; about 87% of them were counted only once. 4% of the sample rests with the top ten.

This chain joins TRBV5-1 to TRBJ2-2; TRBD2 is perhaps the D gene, given 6 matching bases. Sequences were obtained from peripheral blood. This TCR was recovered from a man aged 55-75 years who had recovered from COVID-19. The CDR3 corresponds to CASTFLAGIGELFF. Here is the DNA: TGCGCCAGCACCTTCCTGGCGGGGATCGGGGAGCTGTTTTTT.